Included here is one T cell receptor beta chain sequence, with context. What it recognizes is unknown. As every portion of the isolated RNA was reverse transcribed, the sequencing read expressed TCRB transcripts. Here immunoSEQ multiplex PCR was the method, and the copy in TCRdb shows in-frame clones only, minus some. The sample lists 810,000 or so clones, 15% to 20% seen once, with about 0.02% in the top ten. The sample belongs to a study of beta chain features in type 1 diabetes. About the study: Summed over all samples, the examined sorted cells came to roughly 110 million.

Study-wide points: Naive, central memory and regulatory TCRB repertoires appeared more similar among patients than healthy donors. TCRB CDR3s were moderately but significantly shorter in Type 1 diabetes patients in all four CD4+ subsets.

Per germline, CDR1 MDHEN and CDR2 SYDVKM. The CDR3 sequence is 14 residues long. V shed 9 bases and J 0 bases; nucleotides not matched to a gene: 4. This receptor was identified in a woman aged 18-29 years in good health. The chain combines TRBV28 with TRBJ2-7; 11 nucleotides agree with TRBD2. Specimen: naive CD4+ T cells from blood. CDR3 bases: TGTGCCAGTCTAGCGGGAGGCAGCTCCTACGAGCAGTACTTC. It yields the protein CASLAGGSSYEQYF.